This is a list of T cell receptor beta chains from one sample in a study of blood T cells in healthy people across ages. MiXCR was run by TCRdb on the 5' RACE reads, yielding one entry per CDR3 protein. The data hold around 2 million distinct CDR3 sequences, with around 40% observed a single time. Sequencing used blood. Receptors originate from a human donor in good health. The CDR3 runs from the conserved cysteine through the conserved F or W. Each record gives: CDR3 DNA, CDR3 protein, J gene, D gene, V gene, clone size. D genes are given only for firm matches. Clone size is not always given. Where it is, it says once, few, many or a class for expanded clones.

CDR3 DNA: TGCAGTGCTAGAGATCCCGGGACAAGTACCTACGAGCAGTACTTC
CDR3 protein: CSARDPGTSTYEQYF
J gene: TRBJ2-7
D gene: -
V gene: TRBV20-1
clone size: few

CDR3 DNA: TGTGCCAGCACTCGGACGGAGATTAACTATGGCTACACCTTC
CDR3 protein: CASTRTEINYGYTF
J gene: TRBJ1-2
D gene: -
V gene: TRBV7-9
clone size: once

CDR3 DNA: TGTGCCAGCAGTGAGGTACAGAATCAGCCCCAGCATTTT
CDR3 protein: CASSEVQNQPQHF
J gene: TRBJ1-5
D gene: -
V gene: TRBV2
clone size: -

CDR3 DNA: TGCGCCAGCAACCCGGGGGAGCTCTCCACAGATACGCAGTATTTT
CDR3 protein: CASNPGELSTDTQYF
J gene: TRBJ2-3
D gene: -
V gene: TRBV5-1
clone size: few

CDR3 DNA: TGTGCCAGCAGTTATCATGGACAGGGGGACCAGCATTTT
CDR3 protein: CASSYHGQGDQHF
J gene: TRBJ1-5
D gene: TRBD1
V gene: TRBV6-2/TRBV6-3
clone size: -

CDR3 DNA: TGCAGTGCTTGGGGGGACTACTCCTACGAGCAGTACTTC
CDR3 protein: CSAWGDYSYEQYF
J gene: TRBJ2-7
D gene: TRBD2
V gene: TRBV20-1
clone size: -

CDR3 DNA: TGTGCCAGCAGCTTAGCATCAGGCAGCTCCTACAATGAGCAGTTCTTC
CDR3 protein: CASSLASGSSYNEQFF
J gene: TRBJ2-1
D gene: -
V gene: TRBV7-2
clone size: many

CDR3 DNA: TGCGCCAGCAGCCCCGGGACAGCGGGGCCAGATACGCAGTATTTT
CDR3 protein: CASSPGTAGPDTQYF
J gene: TRBJ2-3
D gene: -
V gene: TRBV4-1
clone size: few

CDR3 DNA: TGCGCCAGCAGCCTTACCTTCGACAGGGGGGACTACGAGCAGTACTTC
CDR3 protein: CASSLTFDRGDYEQYF
J gene: TRBJ2-7
D gene: TRBD1
V gene: TRBV4-1
clone size: few

CDR3 DNA: TGCAGTGCTAGAGAAAGGCGGGGGCAGGTCTACAATGAGCAGTTCTTC
CDR3 protein: CSARERRGQVYNEQFF
J gene: TRBJ2-1
D gene: -
V gene: TRBV20-1
clone size: -

CDR3 DNA: TGCAGCGTTGATCGGGGGGGCTCCGACAATGAGCAGTTCTTC
CDR3 protein: CSVDRGGSDNEQFF
J gene: TRBJ2-1
D gene: TRBD2
V gene: TRBV29-1
clone size: many

CDR3 DNA: TGTGCCAGCAGTATCTGGGGGGGGCAAGAGACCCAGTACTTC
CDR3 protein: CASSIWGGQETQYF
J gene: TRBJ2-5
D gene: TRBD2
V gene: TRBV12-3/TRBV12-4
clone size: -

CDR3 DNA: TGTGCCAGCTCACCACTAAGCGGGGAATACAATGAGCAGTTCTTC
CDR3 protein: CASSPLSGEYNEQFF
J gene: TRBJ2-1
D gene: TRBD2
V gene: TRBV18
clone size: -

CDR3 DNA: TGTGCCAGCAGTTACTTGACAGATAATTCACCCCTCCACTTT
CDR3 protein: CASSYLTDNSPLHF
J gene: TRBJ1-6
D gene: -
V gene: TRBV6-5
clone size: -

CDR3 DNA: TGCGCCAGCAGCCAAGATCGAACTTTTGGAAAACTGTTTTTT
CDR3 protein: CASSQDRTFGKLFF
J gene: TRBJ1-4
D gene: -
V gene: TRBV4-3
clone size: -

CDR3 DNA: TGTGCCACCAGCAGAGATGGAGGTTATGAGCAGTTCTTC
CDR3 protein: CATSRDGGYEQFF
J gene: TRBJ2-1
D gene: -
V gene: TRBV15
clone size: few

CDR3 DNA: TGTGCCAGCAGCTTAGTTGACAGGCTCTACGAGCAGTACTTC
CDR3 protein: CASSLVDRLYEQYF
J gene: TRBJ2-7
D gene: -
V gene: TRBV7-2
clone size: few

CDR3 DNA: TGTGCCAGCGCGGGACAGATGAACACTGAAGCTTTCTTT
CDR3 protein: CASAGQMNTEAFF
J gene: TRBJ1-1
D gene: TRBD1
V gene: TRBV6-2/TRBV6-3
clone size: many

CDR3 DNA: TGTGCCAGCAGTTACCGGTTCGGGACTAGTGAGACCCAGTACTTC
CDR3 protein: CASSYRFGTSETQYF
J gene: TRBJ2-5
D gene: TRBD2
V gene: TRBV6-5
clone size: -